These 4 T cell receptor beta chains were sequenced from one sample in a study of CD8 T cells in ankylosing spondylitis. Notes on the study in general: A TCR beta motif of about eight highly homologous variants seemed to mark ankylosing spondylitis blood.

Antigens of these TCRs are unknown. Each CDR3 protein is one row after TCRdb ran MiXCR on the 5' RACE reads. The sample holds some 200,000 distinct CDR3 sequences, approximately 7.3% seen once. The sequenced sample consisted of blood, either unsorted or a sorted T cell fraction (not recorded which). The source is a male donor with ankylosing spondylitis.

The chain links TRBV7-9 to TRBJ2-5, with D hard to call. V lost 7 bases and J lost 1, with 13 bases in between. Germline V CDR1 and CDR2: SEHNR, FQNEAQ (reference sequence). The CDR3 is made up of 14 amino acids. The chain's CDR3 is CASTPYGPQETQYF. The CDR3, as DNA: TGTGCCAGCACCCCGTACGGGCCCCAAGAGACCCAGTACTTC.

Many counts were recorded for this clonotype. This chain connects TRBV12-3 or TRBV12-4 to TRBJ1-5; maybe TRBD1 (6 bases). The CDR3 is 14 amino acids. Trimming pared 6 bases from V and 4 bases from J, leaving 13 bases between. The CDR3: CASRLTQGNQPQHF. CDR3 in DNA: TGTGCCAGCAGACTAACACAGGGAAATCAGCCCCAGCATTTT.

This clonotype has at least ten counts. The rearrangement uses TRBV20-1 and TRBJ2-7, with 12 bases aligning to TRBD1. From germline, CDR1 is DFQATT and CDR2 SNEGSKA (reference sequence). The CDR3 is made up of 14 amino acids. Trimming cost V 6 bases and J 6 bases; bases outside gene matches: 9. CDR3 region: CSAKGQGAPPEQYF. The CDR3 region has the DNA TGCAGTGCGAAGGGACAGGGGGCACCCCCCGAGCAGTACTTC.

There are many counts of this clonotype. The V and J genes are TRBV12-3 or TRBV12-4 and TRBJ2-7, with D perhaps matching TRBD1 or TRBD2 (5 bases each). CDR3 size: 14 residues. The V gene lost 3 bases and the J gene lost 1 base, with 10 bases spanning the gap. This CDR3 reads CASSFWDASYEQYF. In DNA form, the CDR3 reads TGTGCCAGCAGTTTTTGGGACGCTTCCTACGAGCAGTACTTC.